This entry features one T cell receptor (beta chain) sequence. This sample also contains other DNA sequences that code for the same CDR3. V was shortened by 3 bases and J by 5 bases, with 7 bases between the two germline ends. CDR3 length: 12 residues. Germline V gives CDR1 SNHLY, CDR2 FYNNEI. This table comes from immunoSEQ multiplex PCR, and its TCRdb copy is limited to in-frame clones, with some not included. The profile shows about 2.4 million clones, 85% to 95% of them singletons. The data originate from a study of shared clonotypes between healthy human individuals. This chain connects TRBV2 to TRBJ2-5; D is unresolved. This clonotype originated in a man aged 18 to 35 in good health. Input material: naive CD4+ T cells sorted from blood. Sample subset: CD45RA+ positively selected. DNA of the CDR3: TGTGCCAGCAGTGAGGGTCGGGAGACCCAGTACTTC. Translation gives CASSEGRETQYF.